This is a list of T cell receptor beta chains from one sample in a study of metastatic and nonmetastatic thyroid tumors. TCRdb re-analyzed the PCR reads using MiXCR. The sample consists of 20,000 to 25,000 clones, under 35% of them appearing once. The sample consisted of blood. Receptors were obtained from a female donor with papillary thyroid cancer or a benign thyroid nodule (not recorded which). Some clones in this sample may be carry-over from other donors' samples. CDR3s include the opening cysteine and the closing phenylalanine or tryptophan.

j_call cdr3_length v_call cdr3_aa
TRBJ2-1 17 TRBV18 CASSLVGTSWGGNEQFF
TRBJ1-2 14 TRBV6-1 CASSPDRGNYGYTF
TRBJ1-5 17 TRBV7-8 CASSWLRGAYSNQPQHF
TRBJ1-5 16 TRBV24-1 CATSEGTISSNQPQHF
TRBJ1-1 13 TRBV11-2 CASSLVLNTEAFF
TRBJ2-5 17 TRBV9 CASSAGTSGGVQETQYF
TRBJ2-3 16 TRBV5-6 CASSLALSPSTDTQYF
TRBJ2-7 14 TRBV27 CASSTGTARYEQYF
TRBJ1-5 16 TRBV6-9 CASTPRLLSGNQPQHF
TRBJ2-7 13 TRBV3-1 CASSLRSSYEQYF
TRBJ2-5 15 TRBV5-1 CASSLTSTVGETQYF
TRBJ1-1 15 TRBV4-3 CASSHEGHPNTEAFF
TRBJ1-4 15 TRBV6-1 CASSDLGETNEKLFF
TRBJ2-7 14 TRBV19 CASSTSGDLYEQYF
TRBJ2-1 16 TRBV14 CASSPPVAGSYNEQFF
TRBJ2-7 14 TRBV12-3/TRBV12-4 CASSRTSETYQQYF
TRBJ2-5 13 TRBV28 CASSWTGEETQYF
TRBJ2-2 13 TRBV6-1 CAGGHPNTGELFF
TRBJ1-1 13 TRBV5-1 CASSSGADTEAFF
TRBJ2-3 15 TRBV4-2 CASSQGAGDTDTQYF
TRBJ1-4 15 TRBV7-8 CASSLAPGDNEKLFF
TRBJ2-5 15 TRBV7-9 CASSLAGRGQETQYF